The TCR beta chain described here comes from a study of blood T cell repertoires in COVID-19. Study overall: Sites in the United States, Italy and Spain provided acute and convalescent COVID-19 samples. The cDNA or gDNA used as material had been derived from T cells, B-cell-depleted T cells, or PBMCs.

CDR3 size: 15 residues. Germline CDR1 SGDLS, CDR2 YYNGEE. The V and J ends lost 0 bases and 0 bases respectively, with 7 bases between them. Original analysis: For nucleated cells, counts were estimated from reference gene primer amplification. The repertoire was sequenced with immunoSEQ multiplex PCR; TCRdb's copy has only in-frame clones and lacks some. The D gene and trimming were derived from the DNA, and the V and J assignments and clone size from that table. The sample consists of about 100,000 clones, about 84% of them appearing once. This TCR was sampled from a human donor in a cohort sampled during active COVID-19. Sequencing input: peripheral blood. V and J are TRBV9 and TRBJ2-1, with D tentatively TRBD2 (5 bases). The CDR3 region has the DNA TGTGCCAGCAGCGTAGTTGGGAGCTCCTACAATGAGCAGTTCTTC. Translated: CASSVVGSSYNEQFF.